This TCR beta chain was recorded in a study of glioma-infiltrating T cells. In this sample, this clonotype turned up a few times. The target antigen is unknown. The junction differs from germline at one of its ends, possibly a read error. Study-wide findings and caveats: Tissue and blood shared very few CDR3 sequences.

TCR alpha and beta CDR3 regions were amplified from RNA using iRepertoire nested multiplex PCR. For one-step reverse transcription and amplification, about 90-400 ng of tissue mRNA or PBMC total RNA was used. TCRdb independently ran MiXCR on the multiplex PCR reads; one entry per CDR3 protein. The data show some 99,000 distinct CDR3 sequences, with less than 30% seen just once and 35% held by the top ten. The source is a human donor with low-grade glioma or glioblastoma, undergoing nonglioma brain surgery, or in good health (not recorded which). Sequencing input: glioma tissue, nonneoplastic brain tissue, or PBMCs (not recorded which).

DNA for the CDR3: TGTGCCAGCAGCTTAGAGCAAGATACGCAATATTTT. Protein sequence: CASSLEQDTQYF. This chain links TRBV7-9 with TRBJ2-3, with D unclear. The CDR3 runs 12 residues. Germline assignment: CDR1 SEHNR and CDR2 FQNEAQ (reference sequence). Drawing the rest from reference TRBV7-9 and TRBJ2-3, the complete variable domain is DTGVSQNPRHKITKRGQNVTFRCDPISEHNRLYWYRQTLGQGPEFLTYFQNEAQLEKSRLLSDRFSAERPKGSFSTLEIQRTEQGDSAMYLCASSLEQDTQYFGPGTRLTVL.